This T cell receptor beta chain was recovered during a study of OX40 agonist ivuxolimab in advanced cancers. Study overall: Patients were dosed with the agonistic anti-OX40 (CD134) antibody ivuxolimab.

This clone is labeled as medium-sized. Sequencing used immunoSEQ multiplex PCR; TCRdb keeps in-frame clones, though not all of them. The sample includes about 74,000 clones, roughly 83% of them seen just once. Excluded were patients having autoimmune disease history or systemic immunosuppression. This receptor was taken from an adult with an advanced solid tumor such as melanoma, head and neck, liver or kidney cancer. Sequencing was performed on CD4+ or CD8+ T cells sorted from blood, taken in a trial of the OX40 agonist ivuxolimab.

CDR3 in DNA: TGCAGCGTTGTAGAGGCGGGGAACGAAGGATATGGCTACACCTTC. Translation: CSVVEAGNEGYGYTF. The gene calls are TRBV29-1 and TRBJ1-2; D not resolved. The germline V gene encodes CDR1 SQVTM and CDR2 ANQGSEA. The CDR3 spans 15 residues. Trimming left V 4 bases short and J 5 bases short, with 20 bases between. The whole variable domain, remainder taken from reference TRBV29-1 and TRBJ1-2, is SAVISQKPSRDICQRGTSLTIQCQVDSQVTMMFWYRQQPGQSLTLIATANQGSEATYESGFVIDKFPISRPNLTFSTLTVSNMSPEDSSIYLCSVVEAGNEGYGYTFGSGTRLTVV.